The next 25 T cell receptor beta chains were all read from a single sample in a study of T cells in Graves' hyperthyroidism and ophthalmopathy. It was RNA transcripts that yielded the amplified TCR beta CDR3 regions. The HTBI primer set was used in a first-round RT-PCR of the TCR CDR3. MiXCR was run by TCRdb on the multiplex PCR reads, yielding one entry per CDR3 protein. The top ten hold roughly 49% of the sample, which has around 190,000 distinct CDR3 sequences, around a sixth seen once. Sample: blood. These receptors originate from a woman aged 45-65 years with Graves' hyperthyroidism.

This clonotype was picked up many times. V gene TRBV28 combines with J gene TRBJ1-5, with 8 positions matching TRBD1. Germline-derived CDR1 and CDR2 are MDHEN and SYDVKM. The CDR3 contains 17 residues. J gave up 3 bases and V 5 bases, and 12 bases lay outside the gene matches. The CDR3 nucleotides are TGTGCCAGCAGTCGACCGACAGGGGTCGATACCAATCAGCCCCAGCATTTT. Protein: CASSRPTGVDTNQPQHF.

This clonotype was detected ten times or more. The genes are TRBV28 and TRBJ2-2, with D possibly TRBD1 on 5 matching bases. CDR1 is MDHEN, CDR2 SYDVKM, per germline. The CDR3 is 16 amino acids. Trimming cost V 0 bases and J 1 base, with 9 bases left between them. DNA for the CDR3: TGTGCCAGCAGTTTATGGGGGCTCGTGAACACCGGGGAGCTGTTTTTT. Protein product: CASSLWGLVNTGELFF.

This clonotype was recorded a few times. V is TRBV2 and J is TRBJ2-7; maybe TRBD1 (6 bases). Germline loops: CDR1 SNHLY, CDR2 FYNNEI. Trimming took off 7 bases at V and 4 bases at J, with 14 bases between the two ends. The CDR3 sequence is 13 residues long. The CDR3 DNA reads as TGTGCCAGCATGAATCGTGGGACATACGAGCAGTACTTC. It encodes CASMNRGTYEQYF.

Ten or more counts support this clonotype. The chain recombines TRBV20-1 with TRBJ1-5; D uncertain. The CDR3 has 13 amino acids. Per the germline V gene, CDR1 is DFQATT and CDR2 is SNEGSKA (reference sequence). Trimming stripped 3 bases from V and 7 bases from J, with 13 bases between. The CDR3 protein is CSASLTSEQPQHF. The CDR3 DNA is TGCAGTGCTAGCCTTACCTCCGAACAGCCCCAGCATTTT.

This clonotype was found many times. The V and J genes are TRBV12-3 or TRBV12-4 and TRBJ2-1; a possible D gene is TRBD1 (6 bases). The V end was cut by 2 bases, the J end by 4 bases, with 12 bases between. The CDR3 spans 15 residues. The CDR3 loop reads CASSLSGQTYNEQFF. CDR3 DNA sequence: TGTGCCAGCAGTTTATCTGGACAGACATACAATGAGCAGTTCTTC.

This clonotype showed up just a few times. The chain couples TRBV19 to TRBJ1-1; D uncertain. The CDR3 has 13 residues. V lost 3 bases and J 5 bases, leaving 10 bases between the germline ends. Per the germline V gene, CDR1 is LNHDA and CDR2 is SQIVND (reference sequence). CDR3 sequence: CASSMPPGTEAFF. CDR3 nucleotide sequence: TGTGCCAGTAGTATGCCCCCCGGGACTGAAGCTTTCTTT.

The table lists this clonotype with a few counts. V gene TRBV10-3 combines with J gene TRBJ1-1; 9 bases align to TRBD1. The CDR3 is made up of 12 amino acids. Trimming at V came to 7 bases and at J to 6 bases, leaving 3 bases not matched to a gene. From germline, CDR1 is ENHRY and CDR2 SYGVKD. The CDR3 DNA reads TGTGCCATCAAACGGACAGGGGCTGAAGCTTTCTTT. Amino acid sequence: CAIKRTGAEAFF.

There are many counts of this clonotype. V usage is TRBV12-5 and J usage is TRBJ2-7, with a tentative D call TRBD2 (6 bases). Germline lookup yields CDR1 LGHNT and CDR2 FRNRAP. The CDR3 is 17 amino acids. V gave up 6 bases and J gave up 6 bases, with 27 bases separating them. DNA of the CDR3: TGTGCTAGTGGAAAAGTTGACTATCGACTAGAGAGGGGCGAGCAGTACTTC. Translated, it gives CASGKVDYRLERGEQYF.

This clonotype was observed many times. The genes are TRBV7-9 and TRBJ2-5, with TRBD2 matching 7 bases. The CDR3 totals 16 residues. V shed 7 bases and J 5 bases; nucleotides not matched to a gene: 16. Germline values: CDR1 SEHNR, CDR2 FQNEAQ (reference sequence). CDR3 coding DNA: TGTGCCAGCAACCCTTGGTTCGGGAGGTCCTGGGAGACCCAGTACTTC. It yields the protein CASNPWFGRSWETQYF.

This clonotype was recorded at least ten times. The chain's CDR3 is CATSESSYEQYF. CDR3 coding DNA: TGTGCCACCAGTGAGAGCTCCTACGAGCAGTACTTC. The chain recombines TRBV24-1 with TRBJ2-7; D is uncertain. Germline V lookup: CDR1 KGHDR, CDR2 SFDVKD. The ends were cut back, 4 bases at V and 0 bases at J, with 3 bases in the middle. This CDR3 has 12 residues.

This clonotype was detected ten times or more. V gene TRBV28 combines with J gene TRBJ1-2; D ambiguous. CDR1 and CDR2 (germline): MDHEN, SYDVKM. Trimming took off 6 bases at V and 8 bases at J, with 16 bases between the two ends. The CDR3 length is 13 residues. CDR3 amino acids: CASSIVVLKGYTF. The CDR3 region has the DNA TGTGCCAGCAGCATAGTTGTTTTGAAGGGCTACACCTTC.

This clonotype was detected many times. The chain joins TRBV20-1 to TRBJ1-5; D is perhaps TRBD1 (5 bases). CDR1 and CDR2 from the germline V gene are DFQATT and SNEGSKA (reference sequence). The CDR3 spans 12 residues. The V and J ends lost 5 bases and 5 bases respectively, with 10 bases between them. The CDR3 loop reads CSAGGGDQPQHF. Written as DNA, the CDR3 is TGCAGTGCTGGGGGGGGGGATCAGCCCCAGCATTTT.

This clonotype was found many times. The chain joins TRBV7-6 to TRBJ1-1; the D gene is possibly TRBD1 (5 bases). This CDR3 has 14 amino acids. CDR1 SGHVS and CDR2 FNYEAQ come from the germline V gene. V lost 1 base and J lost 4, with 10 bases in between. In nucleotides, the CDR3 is TGTGCCAGCAGCTTAGTTAGGGGTCCCACTGAAGCTTTCTTT. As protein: CASSLVRGPTEAFF.

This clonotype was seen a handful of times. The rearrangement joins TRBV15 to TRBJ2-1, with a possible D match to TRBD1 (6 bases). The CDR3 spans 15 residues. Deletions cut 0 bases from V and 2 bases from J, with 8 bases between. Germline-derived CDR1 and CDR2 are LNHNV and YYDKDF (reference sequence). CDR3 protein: CATSREDSAYNEQFF. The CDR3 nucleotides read TGTGCCACCAGCAGAGAGGACAGCGCCTACAATGAGCAGTTCTTC.

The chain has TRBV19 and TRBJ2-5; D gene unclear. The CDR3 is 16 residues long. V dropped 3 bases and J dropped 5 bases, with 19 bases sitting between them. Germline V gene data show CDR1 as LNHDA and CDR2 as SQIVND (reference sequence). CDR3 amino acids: CASSIGITTKGETQYF. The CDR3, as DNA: TGTGCCAGTAGTATTGGTATTACAACTAAAGGGGAGACCCAGTACTTC. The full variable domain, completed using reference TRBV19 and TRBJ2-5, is DGGITQSPKYLFRKEGQNVTLSCEQNLNHDAMYWYRQDPGQGLRLIYYSQIVNDFQKGDIAEGYSVSREKKESFPLTVTSAQKNPTAFYLCASSIGITTKGETQYFGPGTRLLVL.

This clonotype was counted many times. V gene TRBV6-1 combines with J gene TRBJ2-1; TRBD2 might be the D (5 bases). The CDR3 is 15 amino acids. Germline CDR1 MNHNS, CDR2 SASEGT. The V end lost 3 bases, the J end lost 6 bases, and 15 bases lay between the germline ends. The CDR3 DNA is TGTGCCAGCAGTGATGTTCAGCTTCGGGGCAATGAGCAGTTCTTC. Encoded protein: CASSDVQLRGNEQFF.

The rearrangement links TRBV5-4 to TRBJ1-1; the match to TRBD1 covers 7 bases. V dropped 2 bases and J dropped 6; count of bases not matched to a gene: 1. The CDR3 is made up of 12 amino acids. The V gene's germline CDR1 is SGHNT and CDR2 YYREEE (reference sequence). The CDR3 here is CASSFQGAEAFF. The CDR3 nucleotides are TGTGCCAGCAGCTTCCAGGGGGCTGAAGCTTTCTTT.

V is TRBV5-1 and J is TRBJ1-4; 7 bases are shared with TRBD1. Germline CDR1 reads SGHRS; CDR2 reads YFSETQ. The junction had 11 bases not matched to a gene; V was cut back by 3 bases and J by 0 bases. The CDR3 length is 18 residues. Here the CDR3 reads CASSSGQQLRTTNEKLFF. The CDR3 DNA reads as TGCGCCAGCAGCTCGGGACAGCAGCTTAGGACAACTAATGAAAAACTGTTTTTT.

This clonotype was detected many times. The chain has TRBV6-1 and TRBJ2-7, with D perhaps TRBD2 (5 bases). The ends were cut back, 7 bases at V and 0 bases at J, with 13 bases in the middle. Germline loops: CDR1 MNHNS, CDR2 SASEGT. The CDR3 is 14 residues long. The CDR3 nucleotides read TGTGCCAGCAAGGCGACGGGGAGCTCCTACGAGCAGTACTTC. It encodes CASKATGSSYEQYF.

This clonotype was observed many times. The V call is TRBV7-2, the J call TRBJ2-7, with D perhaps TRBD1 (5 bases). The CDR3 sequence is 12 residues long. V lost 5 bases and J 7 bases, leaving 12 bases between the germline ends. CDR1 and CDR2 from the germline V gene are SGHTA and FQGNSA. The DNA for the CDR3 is TGTGCCAGCAGCCTCGACAGTTTAGAGCAGTACTTC. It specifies CASSLDSLEQYF.

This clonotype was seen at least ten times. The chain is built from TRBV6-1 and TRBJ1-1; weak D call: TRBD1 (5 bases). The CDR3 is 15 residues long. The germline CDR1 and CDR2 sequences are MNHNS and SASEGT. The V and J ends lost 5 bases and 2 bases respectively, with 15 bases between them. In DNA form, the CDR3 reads TGTGCCAGCAGTTTTCCAGGGCAGGCCAACACTGAAGCTTTCTTT. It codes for CASSFPGQANTEAFF.

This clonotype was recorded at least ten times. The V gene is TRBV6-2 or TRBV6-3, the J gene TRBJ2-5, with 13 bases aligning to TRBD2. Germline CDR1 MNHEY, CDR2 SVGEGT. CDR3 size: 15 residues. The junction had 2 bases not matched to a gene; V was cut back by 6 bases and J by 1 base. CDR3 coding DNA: TGTGCCAGCAGCCGGACTAGCGGGGGCCAAGAGACCCAGTACTTC. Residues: CASSRTSGGQETQYF.

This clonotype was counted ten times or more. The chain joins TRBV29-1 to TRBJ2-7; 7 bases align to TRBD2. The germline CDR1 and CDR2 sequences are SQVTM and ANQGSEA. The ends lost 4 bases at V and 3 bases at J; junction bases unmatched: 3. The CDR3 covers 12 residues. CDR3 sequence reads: CSVGAGVYEQYF. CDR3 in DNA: TGCAGCGTTGGGGCGGGAGTCTACGAGCAGTACTTC.

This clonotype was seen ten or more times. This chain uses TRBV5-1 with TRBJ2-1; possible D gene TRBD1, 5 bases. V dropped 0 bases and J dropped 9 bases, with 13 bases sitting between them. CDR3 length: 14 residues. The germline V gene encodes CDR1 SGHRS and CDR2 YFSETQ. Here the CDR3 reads CASSLDDPRGEQFF. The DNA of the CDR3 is TGCGCCAGCAGCTTGGATGATCCTAGGGGTGAGCAGTTCTTC.

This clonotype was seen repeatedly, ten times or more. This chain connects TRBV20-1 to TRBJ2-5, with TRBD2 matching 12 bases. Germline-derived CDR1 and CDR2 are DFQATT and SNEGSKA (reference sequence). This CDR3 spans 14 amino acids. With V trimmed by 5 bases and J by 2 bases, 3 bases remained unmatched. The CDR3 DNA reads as TGCAGTGCTCGACTAGCGGGGGTACAAGAGACCCAGTACTTC. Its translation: CSARLAGVQETQYF.